The 7 T cell receptor beta chains below all came from one sample that was sequenced in a study of neurological immune-mediated disorders. TCRdb re-called the 5' RACE reads through MiXCR, storing one row per CDR3 protein. The sample lists fewer than 35,000 distinct CDR3 sequences; 3% to 3.5% were seen once. Sequencing was carried out using PBMCs. The receptor source for this set is a woman in her 30s with multiple sclerosis.

There are many counts of this clonotype. CDR3 nucleotide sequence: TGCAGCGTCGTGACGGCTTCCGGTCAGCCCCAGCATTTT. Translating it yields CSVVTASGQPQHF. The V call is TRBV29-1, the J call TRBJ1-5; D gene uncertain. CDR1 is SQVTM, CDR2 ANQGSEA, per germline. The CDR3 length is 13 residues. V gave up 6 bases and J gave up 6 bases, with 15 bases separating them.

In its sample, this clonotype was seen many times. The V and J genes are TRBV20-1 and TRBJ2-1; a possible D gene is TRBD2 (6 bases). The ends were cut back, 4 bases at V and 0 bases at J, with 19 bases in the middle. CDR1 is DFQATT, CDR2 SNEGSKA, per germline (reference sequence). The CDR3 sequence is 17 residues long. The CDR3 sequence: CSANKMERVSSYNEQFF. CDR3 nucleotides: TGCAGTGCTAATAAGATGGAGCGGGTTAGCTCCTACAATGAGCAGTTCTTC.

At least ten counts were recorded for this clonotype. The chain uses TRBV7-9 and TRBJ2-3; 8 positions agree with TRBD2. There are 14 residues in the CDR3. Unmatched junction bases numbered 10, after V lost 11 bases and J lost 3 bases. CDR1 is SEHNR, CDR2 FQNEAQ, per germline (reference sequence). The CDR3 DNA sequence: TGTGCCCTCAGCACTAGCGGAGGGACAGATACGCAGTATTTT. This codes for CALSTSGGTDTQYF.

Many counts were recorded for this clonotype. The genes are TRBV20-1 and TRBJ2-3; TRBD1 agrees at 7 bases. CDR3 size: 13 residues. From germline, CDR1 is DFQATT and CDR2 SNEGSKA (reference sequence). Trimming took 5 bases from V and 1 from J; bases not matched to a gene: 3. The CDR3 DNA reads TGCAGTGCTCCCGGGACAGGCACAGATACGCAGTATTTT. It codes for CSAPGTGTDTQYF.

This clonotype was observed many times. The CDR3 protein is CSDIPGLGGTDTQYF. Written as DNA, the CDR3 is TGCAGCGACATTCCGGGACTAGGGGGGACAGATACGCAGTATTTT. The chain employs TRBV20-1 and TRBJ2-3; 8 bases line up with TRBD2. CDR1 DFQATT and CDR2 SNEGSKA come from the germline V gene (reference sequence). The CDR3 extends over 15 amino acids.

This clonotype was found many times. V and J are TRBV18 and TRBJ2-7, with a weak D call TRBD2 (5 bases). The CDR3 runs 13 residues. Per the germline V gene, CDR1 is KGHSH and CDR2 is LQKENI. V lost 4 bases and J lost 1, with 8 bases in between. CDR3 bases: TGTGCCAGCTCACGGGGAGATTCCTACGAGCAGTACTTC. Protein product: CASSRGDSYEQYF. The whole variable domain, filled in from reference TRBV18 and TRBJ2-7, reads NAGVMQNPRHLVRRRGQEARLRCSPMKGHSHVYWYRQLPEEGLKFMVYLQKENIIDESGMPKERFSAEFPKEGPSILRIQQVVRGDSAAYFCASSRGDSYEQYFGPGTRLTVT.

At least ten counts were recorded for this clonotype. The chain links TRBV7-2 to TRBJ2-3; 10 bases are a match to TRBD2. V dropped 1 base and J dropped 3; count of bases not matched to a gene: 7. The germline V gene has CDR1 SGHTA and CDR2 FQGNSA. This CDR3 is built from 17 residues. CDR3 region: CASSLVKREGRTDTQYF. The DNA for the CDR3 is TGTGCCAGCAGCTTAGTAAAGCGGGAGGGCCGGACAGATACGCAGTATTTT.